The 18 T cell receptor beta chains reported below all come from one sample, sequenced in a study of blood T cell repertoires in COVID-19. Produced via immunoSEQ multiplex PCR; TCRdb's table is partial and in-frame only. The data contain around 100,000 clones, about nine tenths of them singletons. The specimen was peripheral blood. The receptor source for this set is a woman in her fifties or sixties with COVID-19, enrolled during active disease.

The chain combines TRBV6-5 with TRBJ2-7; 12 bases map to TRBD2. Per germline, CDR1 MNHEY and CDR2 SVGAGI. V gave up 10 bases and J gave up 9 bases; unmatched junction bases: 10. The CDR3 runs to 13 residues. CDR3 nucleotides: TGTGCCACCAGGACTAGCGGGGTTTGGGGGCAGTACTTC. Translating it yields CATRTSGVWGQYF.

J is TRBJ1-2 and V is TRBV28, with D perhaps matching TRBD1 (5 bases). The ends were cut back, 4 bases at V and 1 base at J, with 10 bases in the middle. The CDR3 extends over 14 amino acids. Germline V lookup: CDR1 MDHEN, CDR2 SYDVKM. CDR3: CASSSRQINYGYTF. The CDR3 coding sequence is TGTGCCAGCAGTTCAAGACAGATTAACTATGGCTACACCTTC.

The chain carries TRBV29-1 and TRBJ2-2, with D possibly TRBD1 on 6 matching bases. The germline V gene encodes CDR1 SQVTM and CDR2 ANQGSEA. V lost 6 bases, J lost 4 bases, and 12 bases lay in between. There are 13 residues in the CDR3. In DNA form, the CDR3 reads TGCAGCGTAAACCGGGACACCACCGGGGAGCTGTTTTTT. Its translation is CSVNRDTTGELFF.

The rearrangement links TRBV11-3 to TRBJ2-2; 9 bases agree with TRBD1. The CDR3 spans 16 residues. J gave up 0 bases and V 5 bases, and 4 bases lay outside the gene matches. The V gene's germline CDR1 is SGHNT and CDR2 YENEEA. CDR3: CASSPGTGTNTGELFF. CDR3 nucleotide sequence: TGTGCCAGCAGCCCCGGGACAGGGACGAACACCGGGGAGCTGTTTTTT.

The V and J genes are TRBV19 and TRBJ2-2, with D unclear. The CDR3 has 13 residues. Trimming stripped 3 bases from V and 4 bases from J, with 6 bases between. Germline V lookup: CDR1 LNHDA, CDR2 SQIVND (reference sequence). CDR3 amino acids: CASSILSTGELFF. The CDR3, as DNA: TGTGCCAGTAGTATTCTGAGCACCGGGGAGCTGTTTTTT. The entire variable domain, with the rest obtained from reference TRBV19 and TRBJ2-2, is as follows: DGGITQSPKYLFRKEGQNVTLSCEQNLNHDAMYWYRQDPGQGLRLIYYSQIVNDFQKGDIAEGYSVSREKKESFPLTVTSAQKNPTAFYLCASSILSTGELFFGEGSRLTVL.

CDR3 nucleotide sequence: TGCGCCAGCAGCCAAAGCCTAGACAGCTATGGCTACACCTTC. This translates into CASSQSLDSYGYTF. The chain links TRBV4-3 to TRBJ1-2, with D maybe TRBD1 (5 bases). CDR1 and CDR2 from the germline V gene are LGHNA and YSLEER. This CDR3 region has 14 residues. The ends were cut back, 2 bases at V and 4 bases at J, with 11 bases in the middle.

The chain joins TRBV5-6 to TRBJ2-7, with 9 nucleotides matching TRBD1. In germline, CDR1 is SGHDT, CDR2 YYEEEE. V lost 3 bases, J lost 5 bases, and 6 bases stayed unmatched. This CDR3 has 14 residues. The CDR3 DNA reads TGTGCCAGCAGCTCTGGACAGGGGATGGACGAGCAGTACTTC. Its translation is CASSSGQGMDEQYF.

This clone came up once. The gene calls are TRBV28 and TRBJ2-7; 11 nucleotides align to TRBD1. There are 18 residues in the CDR3. Germline CDR1 reads MDHEN; CDR2 reads SYDVKM. V trimming: 4 bases; J trimming: 5 bases; junction bases outside the gene matches: 16. DNA for the CDR3: TGTGCCAGCAGTTGGTTTGGATATTTGGGGACAGGGGGGGACGAGCAGTACTTC. It encodes CASSWFGYLGTGGDEQYF. The full variable domain, with the rest looked up from reference TRBV28 and TRBJ2-7, is DVKVTQSSRYLVKRTGEKVFLECVQDMDHENMFWYRQDPGLGLRLIYFSYDVKMKEKGDIPEGYSVSREKKERFSLILESASTNQTSMYLCASSWFGYLGTGGDEQYFGPGTRLTVT.

V and J are TRBV28 and TRBJ2-7, with D uncertain. The CDR3 consists of 15 residues. Looked up from germline, CDR1 is MDHEN and CDR2 is SYDVKM. V was clipped by 3 bases and J by 1 base, with 13 bases between them. This chain's CDR3 is CASSLLTVTSYEQYF. The CDR3 bases are TGTGCCAGCAGTTTGCTTACGGTAACGTCCTACGAGCAGTACTTC.

This rearrangement joins TRBV6-5 to TRBJ1-2; D is possibly TRBD1 (6 bases). The germline CDR1 and CDR2 sequences are MNHEY and SVGAGI. Trimming took off 4 bases at V and 8 bases at J, with 17 bases between the two ends. The CDR3 sequence is 14 residues long. CDR3 sequence reads: CASSSGQIQRGYTF. DNA of the CDR3: TGTGCCAGCAGTTCCGGACAGATCCAAAGGGGCTACACCTTC.

This chain joins TRBV11-2 and TRBJ1-6; perhaps TRBD1 as D (6 bases). The CDR3 is 17 residues long. The germline V gene has CDR1 SGHAT and CDR2 FQNNGV. The V gene lost 4 bases and the J gene lost 0 bases, with 13 bases spanning the gap. CDR3 sequence: CASSSQDRDSYNSPLHF. Written as DNA, the CDR3 is TGTGCCAGCAGCTCGCAGGACAGAGACTCCTATAATTCACCCCTCCACTTT. The full variable domain, with the rest looked up from reference TRBV11-2 and TRBJ1-6, is EAGVAQSPRYKIIEKRQSVAFWCNPISGHATLYWYQQILGQGPKLLIQFQNNGVVDDSQLPKDRFSAERLKGVDSTLKIQPAKLEDSAVYLCASSSQDRDSYNSPLHFGNGTRLTVT.

The rearrangement uses TRBV24-1 and TRBJ2-3; 9 nucleotides match TRBD1. V lost 9 bases to trimming and J lost 0 bases; unmatched junction nucleotides: 6. This CDR3 region has 15 residues. CDR1 and CDR2 (germline): KGHDR, SFDVKD. The CDR3: CATSPGQGSTDTQYF. The CDR3 DNA is TGTGCCACCTCACCGGGACAGGGAAGCACAGATACGCAGTATTTT.

The V gene is TRBV6-2 or TRBV6-3, the J gene TRBJ2-2, with a weak D call TRBD2 (6 bases). The ends were cut back, 1 base at V and 2 bases at J, with 11 bases in the middle. Germline V gene lookup returns CDR1 MNHEY and CDR2 SVGEGT. This CDR3 is 16 amino acids long. This CDR3 is CASSYFGRTNTGELFF. The CDR3 DNA follows: TGTGCCAGCAGTTACTTCGGGAGAACAAACACCGGGGAGCTGTTTTTT.

CDR3 nucleotides: TGCAGCGTTGTGGACGCTGGGGCCTACAATGAAAAACTGTTTTTT. Amino acid sequence: CSVVDAGAYNEKLFF. J is TRBJ1-4 and V is TRBV29-1; maybe TRBD1 (5 bases). Germline V gene sequence: CDR1 SQVTM, CDR2 ANQGSEA. V gave up 4 bases and J gave up 5 bases, with 17 bases separating them. This CDR3 has 15 residues. Full variable domain (outside the CDR3, taken from reference TRBV29-1 and TRBJ1-4): SAVISQKPSRDICQRGTSLTIQCQVDSQVTMMFWYRQQPGQSLTLIATANQGSEATYESGFVIDKFPISRPNLTFSTLTVSNMSPEDSSIYLCSVVDAGAYNEKLFFGSGTQLSVL.

The rearrangement joins TRBV2 to TRBJ2-3, with TRBD2 as a possible D gene (5 bases). V dropped 1 base and J dropped 5 bases, with 16 bases sitting between them. Germline CDR1 reads SNHLY; CDR2 reads FYNNEI. The CDR3 contains 16 residues. The CDR3 region has the DNA TGTGCCAGCAGTGAAGAGGCGGGTTTGATGGGAGATACGCAGTATTTT. Amino acid sequence: CASSEEAGLMGDTQYF.

The V and J genes are TRBV27 and TRBJ2-7; 8 positions agree with TRBD1. Germline-derived CDR1 and CDR2 are MNHEY and SMNVEV (reference sequence). This CDR3 comprises 17 residues. With V trimmed by 2 bases and J by 0 bases, 9 bases remained unmatched. DNA of the CDR3: TGTGCCAGCAGTTTAGCATATGCTGGGACAGGCTCCTACGAGCAGTACTTC. Amino acids: CASSLAYAGTGSYEQYF.

The table lists this clone with a few counts. The gene calls are TRBV7-2 and TRBJ2-2; 8 bases align to TRBD2. V trimming: 5 bases; J trimming: 6 bases; junction bases outside the gene matches: 2. The length of the CDR3 is 13 residues. The V gene's germline CDR1 is SGHTA and CDR2 FQGNSA. The CDR3 DNA is TGTGCCAGCAGCCTACTAGCGGCCGGGGAGCTGTTTTTT. Protein product: CASSLLAAGELFF.

The CDR3 reads CASSLNQGNYGYTF. CDR3 coding DNA: TGTGCCAGCAGCTTAAATCAGGGGAACTATGGCTACACCTTC. The J gene is TRBJ1-2, the V gene TRBV5-6; TRBD1 might be the D (6 bases). The length of the CDR3 is 14 residues. Deletions cut 2 bases from V and 2 bases from J, with 10 bases between. Germline assignment: CDR1 SGHDT and CDR2 YYEEEE.